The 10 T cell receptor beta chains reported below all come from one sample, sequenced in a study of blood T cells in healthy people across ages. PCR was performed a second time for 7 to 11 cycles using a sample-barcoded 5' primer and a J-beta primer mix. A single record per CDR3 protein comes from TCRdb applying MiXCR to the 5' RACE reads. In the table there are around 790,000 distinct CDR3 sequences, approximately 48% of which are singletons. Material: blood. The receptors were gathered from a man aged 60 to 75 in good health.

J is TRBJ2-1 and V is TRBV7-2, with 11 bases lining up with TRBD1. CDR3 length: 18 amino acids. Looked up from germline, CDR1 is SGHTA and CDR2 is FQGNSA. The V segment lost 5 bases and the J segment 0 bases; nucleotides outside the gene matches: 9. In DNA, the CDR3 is TGTGCCAGCAGCCTAGGGACAGGGGGAATCAGCTCCTACAATGAGCAGTTCTTC. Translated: CASSLGTGGISSYNEQFF.

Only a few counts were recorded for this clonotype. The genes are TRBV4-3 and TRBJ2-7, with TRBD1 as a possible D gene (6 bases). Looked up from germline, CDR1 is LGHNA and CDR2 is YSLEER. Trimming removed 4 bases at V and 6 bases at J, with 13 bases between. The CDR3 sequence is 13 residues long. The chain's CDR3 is CASSPLTTGEQYF. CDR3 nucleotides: TGCGCCAGCAGCCCCCTGACGACAGGCGAGCAGTACTTC.

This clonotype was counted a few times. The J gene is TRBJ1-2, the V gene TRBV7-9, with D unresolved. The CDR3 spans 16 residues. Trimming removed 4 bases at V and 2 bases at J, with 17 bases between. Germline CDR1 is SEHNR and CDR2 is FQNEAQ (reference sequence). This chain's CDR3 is CASSSLREASNYGYTF. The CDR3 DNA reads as TGTGCCAGCAGCTCACTAAGGGAAGCGAGCAACTATGGCTACACCTTC.

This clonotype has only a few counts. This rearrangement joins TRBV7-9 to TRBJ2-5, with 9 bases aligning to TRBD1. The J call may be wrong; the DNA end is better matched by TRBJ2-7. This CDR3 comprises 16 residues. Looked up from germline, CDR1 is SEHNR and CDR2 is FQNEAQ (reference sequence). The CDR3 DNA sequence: TGTGCCAGCAGCGTTACTAGCACAGGGGGCCTAGGCGAGCAGTACTTC. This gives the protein CASSVTSTGGLGEQYF.

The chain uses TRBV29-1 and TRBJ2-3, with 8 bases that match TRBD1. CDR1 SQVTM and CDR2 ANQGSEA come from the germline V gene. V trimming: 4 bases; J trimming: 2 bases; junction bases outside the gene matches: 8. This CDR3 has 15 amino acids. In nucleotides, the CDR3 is TGCAGCGTTGGAACTTACAGGGGGGTCACAGATACGCAGTATTTT. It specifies CSVGTYRGVTDTQYF.

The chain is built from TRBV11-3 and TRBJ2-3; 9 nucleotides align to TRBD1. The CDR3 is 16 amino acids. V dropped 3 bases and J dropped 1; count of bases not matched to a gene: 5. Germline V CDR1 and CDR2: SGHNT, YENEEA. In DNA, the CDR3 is TGTGCCAGCAGCTTGGGGACAGGGCAGGGCACAGATACGCAGTATTTT. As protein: CASSLGTGQGTDTQYF.

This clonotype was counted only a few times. DNA for the CDR3: TGTGCCAGCAGCTTGGAGGACAGGATAACAGATACGCAGTATTTT. Protein: CASSLEDRITDTQYF. J is TRBJ2-3 and V is TRBV5-6, with TRBD1 matching 7 bases. In germline, CDR1 is SGHDT, CDR2 YYEEEE. Trimming cost V 0 bases and J 3 bases; bases outside gene matches: 4. This CDR3 region has 15 residues.

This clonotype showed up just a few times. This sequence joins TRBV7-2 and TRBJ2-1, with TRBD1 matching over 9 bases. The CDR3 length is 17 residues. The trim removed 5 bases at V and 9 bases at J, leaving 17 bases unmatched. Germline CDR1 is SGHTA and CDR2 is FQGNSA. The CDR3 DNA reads TGTGCCAGCAGCCCCTCGGGCGGGACAGGGTCCCTTGGTGAGCAGTTCTTC. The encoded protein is CASSPSGGTGSLGEQFF.

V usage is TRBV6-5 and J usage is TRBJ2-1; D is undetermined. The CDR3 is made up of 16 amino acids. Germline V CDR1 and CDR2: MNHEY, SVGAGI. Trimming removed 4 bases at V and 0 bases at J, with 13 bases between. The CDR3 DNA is TGTGCCAGCAGTTTCTCCGACTCTAGCTCCTACAATGAGCAGTTCTTC. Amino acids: CASSFSDSSSYNEQFF.

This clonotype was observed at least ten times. The CDR3 DNA reads as TGTGCCAGCAGCTTGAAGGGACAAGAGACCCAGTACTTC. Amino acids: CASSLKGQETQYF. The chain is built from TRBV7-3 and TRBJ2-5; D is unresolved. This CDR3 is 13 amino acids long. The ends were cut back, 3 bases at V and 2 bases at J, with 7 bases in the middle. CDR1 is SGHTA and CDR2 is FQGTGA in the germline V gene.